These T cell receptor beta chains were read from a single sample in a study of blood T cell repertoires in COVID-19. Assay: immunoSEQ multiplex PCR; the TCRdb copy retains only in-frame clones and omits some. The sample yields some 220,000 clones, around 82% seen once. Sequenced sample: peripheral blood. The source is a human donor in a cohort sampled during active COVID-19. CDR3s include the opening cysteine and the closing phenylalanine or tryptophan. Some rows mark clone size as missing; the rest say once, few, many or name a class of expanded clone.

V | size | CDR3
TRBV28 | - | CASSPERGKLFF
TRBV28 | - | CASSGTRYEQYF
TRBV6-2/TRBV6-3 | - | CASSYPQTGPYEQYF
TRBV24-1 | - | CATRRTGITEAFF
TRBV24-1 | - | CATSARGGGTEAFF
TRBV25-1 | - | CASRGQINYGYTF
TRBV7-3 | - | CASSRPGRAYGNTIYF
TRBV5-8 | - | CASSALRTGVDKNIQYF
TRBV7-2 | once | CASSSPGLSFGSKEQFF
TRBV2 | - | CASRATALGEQYF
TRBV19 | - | CASSLGTALNTGELFF
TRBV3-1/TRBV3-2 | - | CASSQGASGGGKTQYF
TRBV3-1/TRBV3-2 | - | CASSPAPGQGQFETQYF
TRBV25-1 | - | CATGLAGGREQYF
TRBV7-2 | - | CASSLPGTDTQYF
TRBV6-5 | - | CASGGLVQETQYF
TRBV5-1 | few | CASSVGQGSSYEQYF
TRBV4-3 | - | CASSPRTAGGNTIYF
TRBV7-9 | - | CASSADREKNEQYF
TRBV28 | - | CASTLLPGQGAHEQYF
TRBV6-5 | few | CASSRQGQSTDTQYF
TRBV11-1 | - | CASSPGLAGGEQYF
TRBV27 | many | CASNQRGAYEQYF
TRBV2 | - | CASSGQENTEAFF
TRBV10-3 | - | CAISESRQGSEKLFF
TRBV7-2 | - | CASSLVWSSNQPQHF
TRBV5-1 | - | CASSQTGGSTEAFF
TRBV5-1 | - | CASSLDKIYEQYF
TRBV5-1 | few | CASSQGGSLRETQYF
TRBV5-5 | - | CASSPTGLSNQPQHF
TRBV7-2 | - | CASSSGQGWILGYTF
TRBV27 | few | CASSLYGVRGKLETQYF
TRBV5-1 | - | CASSLYGTEDYEQYF
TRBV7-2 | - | CASSFTGDRNQPQHF
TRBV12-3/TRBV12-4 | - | CASTDRAQGLPYF
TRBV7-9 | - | CASGQPLTGELFF
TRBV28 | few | CASSLSGLQSYEQFF
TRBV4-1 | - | CASSQDPAQGARELFF
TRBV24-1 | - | CATSEPSGGDEETQYF
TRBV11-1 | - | CASSLSGSLDTQYF
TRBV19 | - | CASSRPGQGKTEAFF
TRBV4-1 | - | CASSHPRGQPSPYGYTF
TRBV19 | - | CASSIGRGSDYEQYF
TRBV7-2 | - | CASSQNSPLHF
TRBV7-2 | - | CASSLVFSNEKLFF
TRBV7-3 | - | CASSQTGTDPYEQYF
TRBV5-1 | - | CASSSGTPASTDTQYF
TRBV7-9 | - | CASSRTGTTEKLFF
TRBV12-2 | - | CASRPTSGSSNTQYF
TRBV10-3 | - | CAISGNGGGSGNTIYF
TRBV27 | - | CASRPDRDTGELFF